The following is a T cell receptor beta chain sequence with its context. The target antigen is unknown. CDR1 and CDR2 (germline): DFQATT, SNEGSKA (reference sequence). This CDR3 is built from 13 residues. V lost 5 bases to trimming and J lost 6 bases; unmatched junction nucleotides: 5. This sample is drawn from a study of T cells in Graves' hyperthyroidism and ophthalmopathy. Amplification yielded TCR beta CDR3 regions, with RNA transcripts as the source. An initial round of RT-PCR targeting the TCR CDR3 relied on the HTBI primer set. TCRdb redid the calling of the multiplex PCR reads with MiXCR, one entry per CDR3 protein. The sample lists approximately 490,000 distinct CDR3 sequences; around a fifth were seen once. Study-level findings and limits: Separation of ophthalmopathy from stable hyperthyroidism was achieved by a 13 V-J model.

Disease duration was under 3 months in the ophthalmopathy patients, who also had a Clinical Activity Score of at least 3 and a NOSPECS grade of at least 4. Clinical symptoms, serum thyroxine and TRAb, thyroid ultrasound and orbital computed tomography together formed the diagnostic basis. This chain connects TRBV20-1 to TRBJ1-5, with 9 nucleotides matching TRBD1. This TCR came from a woman aged 65 to 85 with Graves' ophthalmopathy. Sequences were obtained from blood. CDR3 nucleotides: TGCAGTGCTGATACAGGGGGCGTTCAGCCCCAGCATTTT. Its translation: CSADTGGVQPQHF.